What follows are 13 T cell receptor beta chains derived from one specimen sequenced in a study of graft-versus-host responses after intestinal transplantation. Repertoires were generated with immunoSEQ multiplex PCR, while TCRdb's copy carries only in-frame clones and drops some. The sample yields 30,000 or so clones, about 80% seen once. No antigen has been identified for these receptors. Sample: unstimulated CD8+ T cells sorted from spleen or lymph node cells, taken before intestinal transplant. The source is a human donor who received an intestinal transplant.

The chain uses TRBV6-5 and TRBJ1-6, with D perhaps matching TRBD1 (5 bases). The germline V gene has CDR1 MNHEY and CDR2 SVGAGI. V dropped 6 bases and J dropped 4 bases, with 10 bases sitting between them. The CDR3 is 14 residues long. CDR3 nucleotide sequence: TGTGCCAGCAGCCCAGGGAGGTATAATTCACCCCTCCACTTT. This gives the protein CASSPGRYNSPLHF.

The chain couples TRBV9 to TRBJ2-3, with TRBD2 identical over 8 bases. With V trimmed by 0 bases and J by 0 bases, 6 bases remained unmatched. Germline V gene data show CDR1 as SGDLS and CDR2 as YYNGEE. This CDR3 is 17 amino acids long. The CDR3 loop reads CASSVEGLAESTDTQYF. DNA of the CDR3: TGTGCCAGCAGCGTAGAAGGACTAGCAGAAAGCACAGATACGCAGTATTTT.

As regards this clone: No conserved phenylalanine or tryptophan ends this CDR3, so it is likely a read error. No DNA is shown, since the ends of the CDR3 on it are uncertain; the CDR3 is the one TCRdb lists. The chain uses TRBV21-1 and TRBJ1-4; the table calls TRBD1, which could not be checked here. TRBV21-1 is a pseudogene. The CDR3 has 11 residues if both end residues are counted. CDR3 in amino acids: CASSKEGTGKN.

The chain recombines TRBV10-3 with TRBJ1-6, with TRBD1 identical over 7 bases. CDR3 size: 17 residues. Germline CDR1 is ENHRY and CDR2 is SYGVKD. Trimming took 3 bases from V and 6 from J; bases not matched to a gene: 11. As DNA, the CDR3 is TGTGCCATCAGTGATGGCGGCAGGGGGTTCGGTAATTCACCCCTCCACTTT. Protein sequence: CAISDGGRGFGNSPLHF.

The V and J genes are TRBV27 and TRBJ1-1; D gene ambiguous. The CDR3 runs 15 residues. Per germline, CDR1 MNHEY and CDR2 SMNVEV (reference sequence). V dropped 7 bases and J dropped 0 bases, with 15 bases sitting between them. In nucleotides, the CDR3 is TGTGCCAGCACCGAGGTGGGGAGAATGAACACTGAAGCTTTCTTT. Translated: CASTEVGRMNTEAFF.

The chain carries TRBV18 and TRBJ1-3; D not resolved. Between the trimmed V and J ends, which lost 2 bases and 0 bases, there was a span of 8 bases. The CDR3 covers 15 residues. Germline CDR1 KGHSH, CDR2 LQKENI. The CDR3 reads CASSPSGSSGNTIYF. As DNA, the CDR3 is TGTGCCAGCTCACCAAGCGGGAGCTCTGGAAACACCATATATTTT.

This chain joins TRBV10-1 and TRBJ2-7, with 10 bases matching TRBD1. This CDR3 has 15 amino acids. V lost 3 bases, J lost 2 bases, and 4 bases stayed unmatched. Germline lookup yields CDR1 WNHNN and CDR2 SYGVQD (reference sequence). Here the CDR3 reads CASSDSGTGAYEQYF. The CDR3 DNA reads TGCGCCAGCAGTGACTCCGGGACAGGGGCCTACGAGCAGTACTTC.

This chain's CDR3 is CASSMWGWNTEAFF. The CDR3, as DNA: TGTGCCAGTAGTATGTGGGGCTGGAACACTGAAGCTTTCTTT. The chain combines TRBV19 with TRBJ1-1; tentative D call: TRBD1 (5 bases). The CDR3 is 14 residues long. CDR1 is LNHDA and CDR2 is SQIVND in the germline V gene (reference sequence). V lost 3 bases, J lost 1 base, and 9 bases lay in between.

The rearrangement uses TRBV19 and TRBJ1-3, with 8 bases lining up with TRBD1. The V gene's germline CDR1 is LNHDA and CDR2 SQIVND (reference sequence). The ends lost 5 bases at V and 1 base at J; junction bases unmatched: 4. The CDR3 consists of 15 residues. The CDR3 DNA reads as TGTGCCAGTAGTCCGCGGACAGGGTCTGGAAACACCATATATTTT. This encodes CASSPRTGSGNTIYF.

The chain uses TRBV7-9 and TRBJ1-1, with TRBD1 matching 7 bases. Germline loops: CDR1 SEHNR, CDR2 FQNEAQ (reference sequence). This CDR3 has 17 residues. V lost 5 bases to trimming and J lost 3 bases; unmatched junction nucleotides: 15. DNA of the CDR3: TGTGCCAGCAGCACCACTCCCGACAGGGCGAGGGACACTGAAGCTTTCTTT. Translated: CASSTTPDRARDTEAFF. Full variable domain (outside the CDR3, taken from reference TRBV7-9 and TRBJ1-1): DTGVSQNPRHKITKRGQNVTFRCDPISEHNRLYWYRQTLGQGPEFLTYFQNEAQLEKSRLLSDRFSAERPKGSFSTLEIQRTEQGDSAMYLCASSTTPDRARDTEAFFGQGTRLTVV.

This rearrangement joins TRBV27 to TRBJ2-7, with TRBD2 matching 10 bases. The length of the CDR3 is 15 residues. The V and J ends lost 4 bases and 1 base, in that order; junction bases with no gene match: 4. Per germline, CDR1 MNHEY and CDR2 SMNVEV (reference sequence). The CDR3 nucleotides are TGTGCCAGCAGTTCGGGACTAGCGTTTTCCTACGAGCAGTACTTC. Residues: CASSSGLAFSYEQYF.

The CDR3 reads CASQLFGQDQETQYF. The CDR3 DNA follows: TGTGCCAGTCAGCTTTTTGGGCAGGACCAAGAGACCCAGTACTTC. This rearrangement joins TRBV2 to TRBJ2-5; D gene uncertain. Germline lookup yields CDR1 SNHLY and CDR2 FYNNEI. The germline V and J ends were trimmed by 9 bases and 0 bases, with 17 bases remaining between them. The CDR3 has 15 residues.

This clone was counted a few times. The chain uses TRBV7-2 and TRBJ2-7; TRBD2 agrees at 8 bases. Germline values: CDR1 SGHTA, CDR2 FQGNSA. This CDR3 is built from 14 residues. The V segment lost 8 bases and the J segment 2 bases; nucleotides outside the gene matches: 8. The DNA of the CDR3 is TGTGCCAGCGAGCTAACTAGCGGACCCTACGAGCAGTACTTC. Translating it yields CASELTSGPYEQYF.